Listed here are 24 T cell receptor beta chains from one sample, sequenced in a study of blood T cell repertoires in COVID-19. Profiled with immunoSEQ multiplex PCR; TCRdb holds only in-frame clones, not every one. Among approximately 200,000 clones listed, about 88% were seen once. Sequenced: peripheral blood. The receptors derive from a woman aged 55 to 70 with acute or convalescent COVID-19.

The chain couples TRBV9 to TRBJ2-7; D is uncertain. The CDR3 loop spans 13 amino acids. V was shortened by 0 bases and J by 7 bases, with 11 bases between the two germline ends. Germline V gene sequence: CDR1 SGDLS, CDR2 YYNGEE. CDR3 nucleotide sequence: TGTGCCAGCAGCGTAGGCTTAGTGGAGGAGCAGTACTTC. It translates to CASSVGLVEEQYF.

This chain links TRBV5-1 with TRBJ2-1, with D perhaps TRBD2 (6 bases). The germline V gene encodes CDR1 SGHRS and CDR2 YFSETQ. Trimming stripped 0 bases from V and 6 bases from J, with 16 bases between. CDR3 size: 16 residues. The CDR3 is CASSLVPGDSVNEQFF. As DNA, the CDR3 is TGCGCCAGCAGCTTGGTACCCGGGGACTCCGTCAATGAGCAGTTCTTC. Variable domain in full (rest from reference TRBV5-1 and TRBJ2-1): KAGVTQTPRYLIKTRGQQVTLSCSPISGHRSVSWYQQTPGQGLQFLFEYFSETQRNKGNFPGRFSGRQFSNSRSEMNVSTLELGDSALYLCASSLVPGDSVNEQFFGPGTRLTVL.

The CDR3 sequence is CASSQPTLAGGYNEQFF. CDR3 bases: TGTGCCAGCAGCCAACCAACCCTAGCGGGAGGCTACAATGAGCAGTTCTTC. The chain is built from TRBV4-2 and TRBJ2-1; 11 nucleotides line up with TRBD2. With V trimmed by 2 bases and J by 3 bases, 6 bases remained unmatched. This CDR3 spans 17 amino acids. Per germline, CDR1 LGHNA and CDR2 YNFKEQ.

The chain combines TRBV18 with TRBJ2-2; 8 bases map to TRBD1. The CDR3 extends over 14 amino acids. Germline CDR1 is KGHSH and CDR2 is LQKENI. V shed 6 bases, J shed 4 bases, and the junction held 4 bases outside the gene matches. The CDR3 DNA follows: TGTGCCAGCTCGTCCACAGGGGGCACCGGGGAGCTGTTTTTT. Residues: CASSSTGGTGELFF.

The chain is built from TRBV25-1 and TRBJ2-1; D not resolved. The V gene lost 1 base and the J gene lost 2 bases, with 12 bases spanning the gap. Germline CDR1 and CDR2: MGHDK and SYGVNS. The CDR3 has 16 amino acids. The CDR3 loop reads CASSESRLLTYNEQFF. In nucleotides, the CDR3 is TGTGCCAGCAGTGAATCCCGCCTACTGACCTACAATGAGCAGTTCTTC.

The V call is TRBV7-2, the J call TRBJ1-6, with a possible D match to TRBD1 (5 bases). Trimming shortened V by 1 base and J by 8 bases, and 9 bases separated the two germline ends. Germline values: CDR1 SGHTA, CDR2 FQGNSA. This CDR3 contains 14 residues. The CDR3, as DNA: TGTGCCAGCAGCTTAGGCCAGGGTCATTCACCCCTCCACTTT. Translated, it gives CASSLGQGHSPLHF.

The V and J genes are TRBV28 and TRBJ1-4, with D unresolved. Per germline, CDR1 MDHEN and CDR2 SYDVKM. Trimming took off 4 bases at V and 7 bases at J, with 16 bases between the two ends. The CDR3 runs to 15 residues. CDR3 region: CASSSPQGPGEKLFF. The CDR3 bases are TGTGCCAGCAGTTCACCCCAAGGTCCGGGTGAAAAACTGTTTTTT. The variable domain in full, with the rest retrieved from reference TRBV28 and TRBJ1-4, is DVKVTQSSRYLVKRTGEKVFLECVQDMDHENMFWYRQDPGLGLRLIYFSYDVKMKEKGDIPEGYSVSREKKERFSLILESASTNQTSMYLCASSSPQGPGEKLFFGSGTQLSVL.

This rearrangement joins TRBV25-1 to TRBJ2-1; TRBD2 might be the D (6 bases). V lost 5 bases, J lost 14 bases, and 16 bases lay in between. CDR3 length equals 12 residues. The germline V gene encodes CDR1 MGHDK and CDR2 SYGVNS. The CDR3 is CASSSGTFRKFF. CDR3 coding DNA: TGTGCCAGCAGTTCCGGGACTTTTCGAAAGTTCTTC.

Turning to this clone: Other nucleotide sequences in the sample specify the same CDR3. The rearrangement links TRBV3-1 (or the pseudogene TRBV3-2) to TRBJ1-5; no reliable D call. CDR1 LGHDT and CDR2 YNNKEL come from the germline V gene (reference sequence). Trimming removed 1 base from V and 7 bases from J, with 8 bases in between. This CDR3 has 13 amino acids. The CDR3 nucleotides are TGTGCCAGCAGCCAAGCCAGGTCGCAGCCCCAGCATTTT. Its protein product is CASSQARSQPQHF.

As DNA, the CDR3 is TGTGCCAGCAGTGTGAACAGGGCTCAGCCCCAGCATTTT. It translates to CASSVNRAQPQHF. V is TRBV28 and J is TRBJ1-5; a possible D gene is TRBD1 (6 bases). The germline V and J ends were trimmed by 5 bases and 6 bases, with 11 bases remaining between them. The CDR3 covers 13 residues. CDR1 and CDR2 from the germline V gene are MDHEN and SYDVKM.

This clone was seen a single time. The chain uses TRBV25-1 and TRBJ2-7, with 15 bases matching TRBD2. The CDR3 spans 18 residues. Germline V gives CDR1 MGHDK, CDR2 SYGVNS. The V gene end was trimmed by 4 bases and the J gene end by 5 bases; junction bases not matched to a gene: 12. CDR3 residues: CASSVGRRTSGRANEQYF. The CDR3 nucleotides are TGTGCCAGCAGTGTGGGGAGAAGGACTAGCGGGAGGGCCAACGAGCAGTACTTC.

The rearrangement joins TRBV11-3 to TRBJ2-1, with 7 bases lining up with TRBD2. Trimming cost V 5 bases and J 0 bases; bases outside gene matches: 4. The CDR3 sequence is 15 residues long. Germline CDR1 SGHNT, CDR2 YENEEA. The CDR3 protein is CASSPGRASYNEQFF. DNA of the CDR3: TGTGCCAGCAGCCCAGGGAGGGCCTCCTACAATGAGCAGTTCTTC.

The chain has TRBV6-1 and TRBJ1-2; the D gene is possibly TRBD1 (5 bases). This CDR3 comprises 15 residues. Deletions cut 1 base from V and 0 bases from J, with 9 bases between. From germline, CDR1 is MNHNS and CDR2 SASEGT. The DNA for the CDR3 is TGTGCCAGCAGTGAAGGGAGACAGACTAACTATGGCTACACCTTC. Residues: CASSEGRQTNYGYTF.

The V call is TRBV5-6, the J call TRBJ2-5; TRBD1 agrees at 8 bases. Germline CDR1 reads SGHDT; CDR2 reads YYEEEE. With 4 bases clipped from V and 2 bases from J, the junction kept 1 base outside the gene matches. The CDR3 length is 13 residues. CDR3 coding DNA: TGTGCCAGCAGCCGGGACAGGCAAGAGACCCAGTACTTC. It encodes CASSRDRQETQYF.

This clone occurred a few times. The chain uses TRBV2 and TRBJ1-5, with 11 bases aligning to TRBD1. In germline, CDR1 is SNHLY, CDR2 FYNNEI. V was pared by 4 bases and J by 5 bases, with 1 base of the junction left unmatched. The length of the CDR3 is 14 residues. The CDR3: CASSGDRGDQPQHF. CDR3 bases: TGTGCCAGCAGTGGGGACAGGGGGGATCAGCCCCAGCATTTT.

This clone has just a few counts. V usage is TRBV20-1 and J usage is TRBJ1-2, with TRBD1 identical over 9 bases. This CDR3 has 11 amino acids. In germline, CDR1 is DFQATT, CDR2 SNEGSKA (reference sequence). The V gene end was trimmed by 4 bases and the J gene end by 13 bases; junction bases not matched to a gene: 7. The CDR3 loop reads CSATGTGTPTF. CDR3 coding DNA: TGCAGTGCTACCGGGACAGGGACACCCACCTTC.

The chain employs TRBV7-9 and TRBJ2-1; D possibly corresponds to TRBD2 (5 bases). CDR1 SEHNR and CDR2 FQNEAQ come from the germline V gene (reference sequence). The CDR3 is made up of 14 amino acids. V lost 0 bases and J 5 bases, leaving 8 bases between the germline ends. DNA of the CDR3: TGTGCCAGCAGCTTAGCGGGGAGCGACAATGAGCAGTTCTTC. It yields the protein CASSLAGSDNEQFF.

This chain uses TRBV29-1 with TRBJ2-3, with D possibly matching TRBD2 (5 bases). CDR1 is SQVTM, CDR2 ANQGSEA, per germline. Trimming removed 7 bases at V and 2 bases at J, with 10 bases between. The CDR3 is made up of 12 amino acids. The CDR3 loop is CSATGITDTQYF. The CDR3 bases are TGCAGCGCCACGGGGATCACAGATACGCAGTATTTT.

A single count supports this clone. V is TRBV7-9 and J is TRBJ2-5; 7 bases align to TRBD1. The germline CDR1 and CDR2 sequences are SEHNR and FQNEAQ (reference sequence). The CDR3 covers 16 residues. J was trimmed by 5 bases and V by 3 bases; bases with no gene match: 12. The CDR3 spells CASSFQQGLLGETQYF. In DNA, the CDR3 is TGTGCCAGCAGCTTTCAACAGGGGCTACTAGGGGAGACCCAGTACTTC.

The chain has TRBV15 and TRBJ2-3; maybe TRBD1 (6 bases). CDR1 and CDR2 from the germline V gene are LNHNV and YYDKDF (reference sequence). V lost 0 bases to trimming and J lost 0 bases, with 16 bases between them. The CDR3 runs to 18 residues. The CDR3 region has the DNA TGTGCCACCAGCAGAGATAGGACAGCAAGAACTAGCACAGATACGCAGTATTTT. Residues: CATSRDRTARTSTDTQYF.

This clone was found a few times. V usage is TRBV7-2 and J usage is TRBJ2-4; a possible D gene is TRBD1 (5 bases). The CDR3 totals 14 residues. Germline loops: CDR1 SGHTA, CDR2 FQGNSA. Deletions cut 6 bases from V and 2 bases from J, with 11 bases between. The CDR3 loop is CASRLQGSKNIQYF. The DNA for the CDR3 is TGTGCCAGCAGACTCCAGGGATCCAAAAACATTCAGTACTTC.

V and J are TRBV7-9 and TRBJ2-7; possibly TRBD1 for D (5 bases). V was pared by 2 bases and J by 1 base, with 9 bases between. Germline V gives CDR1 SEHNR, CDR2 FQNEAQ (reference sequence). The CDR3 extends over 14 amino acids. The CDR3 nucleotides read TGTGCCAGCAGCTTACGAAGGGGTTCCTACGAGCAGTACTTC. It translates to CASSLRRGSYEQYF.

The chain uses TRBV19 and TRBJ2-1; TRBD2 agrees at 7 bases. The CDR3 consists of 19 residues. Unmatched junction bases numbered 22, after V lost 5 bases and J lost 6 bases. In germline, CDR1 is LNHDA, CDR2 SQIVND (reference sequence). The CDR3 spells CASSGDPGTNSFLPNEQFF. The CDR3 DNA is TGTGCCAGTAGTGGGGACCCCGGGACTAACTCTTTCTTACCCAATGAGCAGTTCTTC.

The V and J genes are TRBV6-5 and TRBJ1-5, with 8 bases matching TRBD1. Germline CDR1 and CDR2: MNHEY and SVGAGI. CDR3 length: 15 residues. V gave up 2 bases and J gave up 2 bases; unmatched junction bases: 2. The DNA of the CDR3 is TGTGCCAGCAGTTACGACAGGGGAGGCAATCAGCCCCAGCATTTT. It specifies CASSYDRGGNQPQHF.